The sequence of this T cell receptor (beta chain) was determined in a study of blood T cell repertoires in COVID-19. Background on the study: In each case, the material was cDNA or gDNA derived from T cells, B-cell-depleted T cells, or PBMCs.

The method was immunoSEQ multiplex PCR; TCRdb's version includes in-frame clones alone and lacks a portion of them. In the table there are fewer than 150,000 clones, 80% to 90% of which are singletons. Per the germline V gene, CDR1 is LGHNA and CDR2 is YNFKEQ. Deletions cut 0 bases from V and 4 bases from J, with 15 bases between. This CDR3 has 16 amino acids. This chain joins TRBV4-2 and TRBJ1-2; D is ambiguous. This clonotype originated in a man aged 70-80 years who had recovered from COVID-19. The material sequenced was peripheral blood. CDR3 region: CASSQDGSTAVYGYTF. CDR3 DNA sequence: TGTGCCAGCAGCCAAGACGGCAGCACAGCCGTCTATGGCTACACCTTC.